The 9 T cell receptor beta chains given below trace back to one sample, sequenced in a study of shared clonotypes between healthy human individuals. Naive CD8 cells lacked CD45RO, underwent positive selection for CCR7 and left out terminally differentiated effector memory CD45RA+ cells. Profiled with immunoSEQ multiplex PCR; TCRdb holds only in-frame clones, not every one. The sample records hundreds of thousands of clones, approximately 96% being singletons. Material: naive CD8+ T cells sorted from blood. The receptor source for this set is a woman aged 25 to 45 in good health.

The chain is built from TRBV9 and TRBJ2-1, with D uncertain. Germline-derived CDR1 and CDR2 are SGDLS and YYNGEE. Trimming pared 3 bases from V and 6 bases from J, leaving 7 bases between. The CDR3 is 12 amino acids. This CDR3 is CASSEEFNEQFF. The DNA for the CDR3 is TGTGCCAGCAGCGAAGAATTCAATGAGCAGTTCTTC.

In this sample, this clone turned up a few times. This chain links TRBV28 with TRBJ1-5; no reliable D call. The ends were cut back, 2 bases at V and 7 bases at J, with 9 bases in the middle. From germline, CDR1 is MDHEN and CDR2 SYDVKM. There are 13 residues in the CDR3. CDR3 loop: CASSLVTWQPQHF. CDR3 DNA sequence: TGTGCCAGCAGTTTAGTCACATGGCAGCCCCAGCATTTT. The whole variable domain, filled in from reference TRBV28 and TRBJ1-5, reads DVKVTQSSRYLVKRTGEKVFLECVQDMDHENMFWYRQDPGLGLRLIYFSYDVKMKEKGDIPEGYSVSREKKERFSLILESASTNQTSMYLCASSLVTWQPQHFGDGTRLSIL.

This sequence joins TRBV27 and TRBJ1-1; tentatively, D is TRBD1 (5 bases). Germline V gene lookup returns CDR1 MNHEY and CDR2 SMNVEV (reference sequence). The CDR3 extends over 16 amino acids. V lost 1 base and J 0 bases, leaving 12 bases between the germline ends. The CDR3: CASSLFGGLMNTEAFF. Written as DNA, the CDR3 is TGTGCCAGCAGTTTATTTGGGGGTCTCATGAACACTGAAGCTTTCTTT.

The chain recombines TRBV6-4 with TRBJ1-5, with D uncertain. V lost 2 bases and J lost 2, with 7 bases in between. The germline V gene has CDR1 MRHNA and CDR2 SNTAGT. The CDR3 spans 14 residues. The CDR3 DNA reads as TGTGCCAGCAGTGACGTTGGCGGCAATCAGCCCCAGCATTTT. Translating it yields CASSDVGGNQPQHF.

CDR3 loop: CASSPRGLADFNEQFF. The CDR3 nucleotides read TGTGCCAGTAGTCCAAGGGGACTAGCGGACTTCAATGAGCAGTTCTTC. The chain joins TRBV19 to TRBJ2-1, with 11 bases aligning to TRBD2. The CDR3 is 16 amino acids. Germline-derived CDR1 and CDR2 are LNHDA and SQIVND (reference sequence). Trimming took 5 bases from V and 6 from J; bases not matched to a gene: 9.

The chain has TRBV7-6 and TRBJ2-1, with 8 nucleotides matching TRBD2. Germline values: CDR1 SGHVS, CDR2 FNYEAQ. The CDR3 consists of 15 residues. With V trimmed by 2 bases and J by 3 bases, 3 bases remained unmatched. The CDR3 reads CASSLRLASYNEQFF. The CDR3 nucleotides read TGTGCCAGCAGCTTAAGACTAGCGAGCTACAATGAGCAGTTCTTC.

This chain uses TRBV7-9 with TRBJ2-7, with D possibly matching TRBD1 (6 bases). CDR3 length: 13 amino acids. Germline V CDR1 and CDR2: SEHNR, FQNEAQ (reference sequence). Trimming removed 8 bases at V and 0 bases at J, with 11 bases between. The DNA of the CDR3 is TGTGCCAGCCTGGACAGTAACTCCTACGAGCAGTACTTC. This gives the protein CASLDSNSYEQYF.

The chain uses TRBV5-1 and TRBJ1-1, with TRBD1 matching over 7 bases. V dropped 0 bases and J dropped 5; count of bases not matched to a gene: 7. The CDR3 contains 15 residues. Germline V gene sequence: CDR1 SGHRS, CDR2 YFSETQ. The CDR3 sequence: CASSLARDSSTEAFF. DNA for the CDR3: TGCGCCAGCAGCTTGGCTAGGGACAGTTCGACTGAAGCTTTCTTT.

The gene calls are TRBV2 and TRBJ2-1, with TRBD1 matching 7 bases. The junction had 12 bases not matched to a gene; V was cut back by 6 bases and J by 1 base. Per the germline V gene, CDR1 is SNHLY and CDR2 is FYNNEI. The CDR3 covers 17 residues. CDR3 DNA sequence: TGTGCCAGCAGCGTAGCTCGGACAGGAGGTTCCTACAATGAGCAGTTCTTC. This translates into CASSVARTGGSYNEQFF.